The 30 T cell receptor beta chains in this list originate from one sample, sequenced in a study of T cells expressing NK-cell markers. One entry per CDR3 protein, without DNA, is what TCRdb gives after re-calling the 5' RACE reads. This repertoire includes 150,000 to 180,000 distinct CDR3 sequences. Sample: blood T cells: a sorted CD56 or NKG2C T cell subset, CD4+ or CD8+ T cells, or bulk PBMC T cells (not recorded which). The receptor set was obtained from a woman in her forties or fifties in good health.

The V call is TRBV29-1, the J call TRBJ2-1; as DNA is missing, the TRBD2 call by TCRdb cannot be tested. The germline V gene encodes CDR1 SQVTM and CDR2 ANQGSEA. This CDR3 spans 13 amino acids. The CDR3 here is CSVVTRNYNEQFF.

The chain has TRBV6-5 and TRBJ2-2. Germline CDR1 MNHEY, CDR2 SVGAGI. The CDR3 is 11 residues long. The CDR3 loop is CASSYNGELFF.

CDR3 sequence reads: CAIHINTEAFF. V is TRBV7-9 and J is TRBJ1-1. The CDR3 runs 11 residues. Germline CDR1 and CDR2: SEHNR and FQNEAQ (reference sequence). The full variable domain, with the rest looked up from reference TRBV7-9 and TRBJ1-1, is DTGVSQNPRHKITKRGQNVTFRCDPISEHNRLYWYRQTLGQGPEFLTYFQNEAQLEKSRLLSDRFSAERPKGSFSTLEIQRTEQGDSAMYLCAIHINTEAFFGQGTRLTVV.

J is TRBJ2-1 and V is TRBV2; the TCRdb D gene call, TRBD2, has no DNA to confirm it. The CDR3 length is 14 residues. CDR1 and CDR2 from the germline V gene are SNHLY and FYNNEI. CDR3 sequence: CASSGFSMEDEQFF.

The rearrangement uses TRBV6-1 and TRBJ2-5; the D call from TCRdb, TRBD1, cannot be confirmed without DNA. The V gene's germline CDR1 is MNHNS and CDR2 SASEGT. The CDR3 runs 15 residues. CDR3 sequence: CASSESPEDKETQYF.

The chain is built from TRBV30 and TRBJ2-3; checking the TCRdb D call of TRBD2 is not possible without DNA. Germline-derived CDR1 and CDR2 are GTSNPN and SVGIG (reference sequence). CDR3 size: 15 residues. The CDR3 protein is CAYQTPSGSTDTQYF.

The V gene is TRBV20-1, the J gene TRBJ2-1; checking the TCRdb D call of TRBD2 is not possible without DNA. The CDR3 runs to 12 residues. Per the germline V gene, CDR1 is DFQATT and CDR2 is SNEGSKA (reference sequence). CDR3 in amino acids: CSAPGLYNEQFF.

The chain carries TRBV7-9 and TRBJ1-2; TCRdb selects TRBD1, and the lack of DNA leaves this call unchecked. In germline, CDR1 is SEHNR, CDR2 FQNEAQ (reference sequence). The CDR3 is 18 residues long. The CDR3 loop reads CASSEGRRDTLSLHGYTF.

CDR3 sequence: CASSFPLDEQFF. V is TRBV11-2 and J is TRBJ2-1. CDR1 and CDR2 (germline): SGHAT, FQNNGV. The CDR3 is made up of 12 amino acids.

V is TRBV7-2 and J is TRBJ2-2; the D call from TCRdb, TRBD2, cannot be confirmed without DNA. Looked up from germline, CDR1 is SGHTA and CDR2 is FQGNSA. The CDR3 contains 17 residues. CDR3 protein: CASTRMPGTSGTGELFF.

This rearrangement joins TRBV2 to TRBJ2-5. The germline gives CDR1 SNHLY, CDR2 FYNNEI. This CDR3 has 13 residues. The CDR3 sequence is CASMFHSRETQYF.

This chain joins TRBV29-1 and TRBJ2-2; without DNA, the TCRdb call of TRBD1 cannot be checked. Germline loops: CDR1 SQVTM, CDR2 ANQGSEA. The CDR3 has 15 residues. The CDR3 spells CSVEEGRGDTGELFF.

The rearrangement uses TRBV12-3 or TRBV12-4 and TRBJ2-3; with no DNA, the TCRdb D assignment of TRBD1 cannot be verified. The CDR3 covers 15 residues. CDR3 sequence: CASSSVLGARDTQYF.

Here the CDR3 reads CASSFVRQETQYF. The gene calls are TRBV12-3 or TRBV12-4 and TRBJ2-5. CDR3 length: 13 residues.

This rearrangement joins TRBV12-3 or TRBV12-4 to TRBJ2-5; TCRdb's assignment of TRBD2 cannot be checked, as there is no DNA. The CDR3 has 14 residues. CDR3 residues: CATGTSGRSKTQYF.

This chain uses TRBV29-1 with TRBJ2-6. The CDR3 is 15 amino acids. Looked up from germline, CDR1 is SQVTM and CDR2 is ANQGSEA. CDR3 protein: CSVEDLRFGANVLTF.

This rearrangement joins TRBV20-1 to TRBJ2-3. CDR1 and CDR2 (germline): DFQATT, SNEGSKA (reference sequence). The CDR3 runs 13 residues. The CDR3 reads CSAPSETTDTQYF.

This chain uses TRBV10-3 with TRBJ2-1; TCRdb's D call of TRBD1 is untestable without DNA. The CDR3 spans 19 residues. Looked up from germline, CDR1 is ENHRY and CDR2 is SYGVKD. CDR3 sequence: CAISESPLEPPGANNEQFF.

The rearrangement joins TRBV4-1 to TRBJ2-1. Germline CDR1 is MGHRA and CDR2 is YSYEKL. The CDR3 runs 15 residues. The CDR3 loop is CASSQLVSSYNEQFF.

V gene TRBV12-3 or TRBV12-4 combines with J gene TRBJ2-2. The CDR3 has 12 residues. CDR3 region: CASGPPTGELFF.

The chain recombines TRBV5-6 with TRBJ2-2; TCRdb's D call of TRBD2 is untestable without DNA. The CDR3 has 18 amino acids. Germline CDR1 is SGHDT and CDR2 is YYEEEE. The CDR3 sequence is CASTAIPSGTLDTGELFF.

The chain joins TRBV7-9 to TRBJ2-5; the TCRdb call, TRBD1, lacks DNA for checking. The CDR3 runs to 16 residues. Germline V gene lookup returns CDR1 SEHNR and CDR2 FQNEAQ (reference sequence). CDR3 in amino acids: CASSLGGGQSQETQYF.

J is TRBJ2-3 and V is TRBV12-3 or TRBV12-4; with no DNA, the TCRdb D assignment of TRBD2 cannot be verified. This CDR3 contains 17 residues. CDR3: CASSLASQREGTDTQYF.

The CDR3 region is CASSPETVGDEQFF. The genes are TRBV27 and TRBJ2-1; with no DNA, the TCRdb D assignment of TRBD1 cannot be verified. This CDR3 is built from 14 residues. CDR1 and CDR2 (germline): MNHEY, SMNVEV (reference sequence).

The chain recombines TRBV20-1 with TRBJ2-2; no DNA is available, so the TRBD2 call from TCRdb remains unchecked. This CDR3 contains 21 residues. CDR1 is DFQATT, CDR2 SNEGSKA, per germline (reference sequence). CDR3 sequence reads: CSAISGETSGTQRVNTGELFF.

This chain joins TRBV6-2 or TRBV6-3 and TRBJ2-2; TCRdb reports TRBD1, a call that lacks DNA to check it against. Germline loops: CDR1 MNHEY, CDR2 SVGEGT. The CDR3 length is 15 residues. The CDR3 sequence: CASSPRDSLTGELFF.

The V and J genes are TRBV24-1 and TRBJ2-1; without DNA, the TCRdb call of TRBD1 cannot be checked. CDR1 is KGHDR and CDR2 is SFDVKD in the germline V gene. The CDR3 sequence is 14 residues long. CDR3 protein: CATSVQGATNEQFF.

V gene TRBV18 combines with J gene TRBJ2-3; TCRdb's assignment of TRBD1 cannot be checked, as there is no DNA. The CDR3 spans 15 residues. Germline loops: CDR1 KGHSH, CDR2 LQKENI. The CDR3 loop is CASSDTGYGTDTQYF. The full variable domain, rest sourced from reference TRBV18 and TRBJ2-3, is NAGVMQNPRHLVRRRGQEARLRCSPMKGHSHVYWYRQLPEEGLKFMVYLQKENIIDESGMPKERFSAEFPKEGPSILRIQQVVRGDSAAYFCASSDTGYGTDTQYFGPGTRLTVL.

The chain recombines TRBV12-3 or TRBV12-4 with TRBJ2-1; TCRdb indicates TRBD2, and absent DNA this call remains unverified. The CDR3 has 13 residues. CDR3 sequence: CASRTSGRPGQFF.

The rearrangement links TRBV9 to TRBJ2-5; without DNA, the TCRdb call of TRBD1 cannot be checked. The germline V gene has CDR1 SGDLS and CDR2 YYNGEE. The length of the CDR3 is 15 residues. The CDR3 sequence is CASTGWAGSGETQYF.